The entry below gives a single T cell receptor beta chain sequence along with its context. Method: immunoSEQ multiplex PCR; TCRdb's copy keeps in-frame clones and lacks some. The table shows 68,000 or so clones, with just under 95% occurring only once. In germline, CDR1 is SGHKS, CDR2 YYEKEE (reference sequence). Trimming left V 0 bases short and J 6 bases short, with 10 bases between. The CDR3 has 13 residues. This TCR was recovered from a man aged 40-49 years with rheumatoid arthritis. The chain employs TRBV5-5 and TRBJ2-7, with D possibly being TRBD2 (5 bases). Sequenced material: PBMCs. CDR3 sequence reads: CASSLVLGIEQYF. Written as DNA, the CDR3 is TGTGCCAGCAGCTTGGTACTAGGGATCGAGCAGTACTTC.